This TCR beta chain was documented in a study of siplizumab effects on memory and regulatory T cells. The study's findings and limits: Mapping to unstimulated subsets was achieved for only a minor fraction of alloreactive clones. Memory cells seemed less diverse than naive T cells, which also seemed major contributors to the alloresponse.

Germline loops: CDR1 MGHRA, CDR2 YSYEKL. This CDR3 comprises 14 residues. Trimming stripped 4 bases from V and 2 bases from J, with 9 bases between. Regarding this clone: Its antigen is undetermined.

Here immunoSEQ multiplex PCR was the method, and the copy in TCRdb shows in-frame clones only, minus some. The sample records tens of thousands of clones, about 89% being singletons. This receptor was taken from a human donor in good health. Sequencing used CD8+ T cells sorted from blood. This chain links TRBV4-1 with TRBJ1-5; D is possibly TRBD1 (6 bases). CDR3 nucleotides: TGCGCCAGCAGCCCACAGGGCGGCAATCAGCCCCAGCATTTT. Translation: CASSPQGGNQPQHF.